These 11 T cell receptor beta chains share one sample of origin, sequenced in a study of graft-versus-host responses after intestinal transplantation. Produced via immunoSEQ multiplex PCR; TCRdb's table is partial and in-frame only. The table records about 18,000 clones, roughly 83% of them present only once. Intraepithelial lymphocytes and lamina propria lymphocytes were released through processing of graft tissue. This specimen consisted of ileum tissue, obtained approximately 590 days after intestinal transplantation. The source is a human patient who received an intestinal transplant, so some T cells may come from the graft donor.

This chain connects TRBV6-5 to TRBJ1-1, with 8 bases that match TRBD1. Germline CDR1 MNHEY, CDR2 SVGAGI. V trimming: 0 bases; J trimming: 5 bases; junction bases outside the gene matches: 8. The CDR3 runs 16 residues. As DNA, the CDR3 is TGTGCCAGCAGTTACTCCCCAGGGGGCTCGGGGACTGAAGCTTTCTTT. This gives the protein CASSYSPGGSGTEAFF.

The CDR3 region has the DNA TGTGCCTGGAGTGGACGCCAGATTAGGGATGGCTACACCTTC. Amino acid sequence: CAWSGRQIRDGYTF. The rearrangement joins TRBV30 to TRBJ1-2; D is uncertain. Germline lookup yields CDR1 GTSNPN and CDR2 SVGIG (reference sequence). The CDR3 is made up of 14 amino acids. Trimming removed 1 base from V and 6 bases from J, with 15 bases in between.

The chain recombines TRBV15 with TRBJ2-6, with D unresolved. The V and J ends lost 5 bases and 2 bases respectively, with 16 bases between them. Germline assignment: CDR1 LNHNV and CDR2 YYDKDF (reference sequence). The CDR3 consists of 17 residues. CDR3 nucleotides: TGTGCCACCAGCCTGGGCGTTTTCACCACTGGGGCCAACGTCCTGACTTTC. This gives the protein CATSLGVFTTGANVLTF.

The chain joins TRBV7-3 to TRBJ2-5; possible D gene TRBD2, 6 bases. Germline CDR1 reads SGHTA; CDR2 reads FQGTGA. Between the trimmed V and J ends, which lost 3 bases and 2 bases, there was a span of 16 bases. The CDR3 consists of 16 residues. The CDR3 DNA is TGTGCCAGCAGCTTTAGACTTACTAGCCAGCAAGAGACCCAGTACTTC. This gives the protein CASSFRLTSQQETQYF.

The V gene is TRBV5-6, the J gene TRBJ1-5; D remains unclear. CDR1 is SGHDT and CDR2 is YYEEEE in the germline V gene. V was shortened by 0 bases and J by 0 bases, with 7 bases between the two germline ends. The length of the CDR3 is 15 residues. The DNA for the CDR3 is TGTGCCAGCAGCTTGGCCGGAATTAGCAATCAGCCCCAGCATTTT. As protein: CASSLAGISNQPQHF.

The chain is built from TRBV6-1 and TRBJ1-5; TRBD1 agrees at 8 bases. Germline values: CDR1 MNHNS, CDR2 SASEGT. This CDR3 is 15 amino acids long. V shed 6 bases and J 9 bases; nucleotides not matched to a gene: 13. The CDR3 DNA reads TGTGCCAGCAGCCCAGACAGGGGCAATGGCCTGCCCCAGCATTTT. Protein product: CASSPDRGNGLPQHF.

The V and J genes are TRBV7-8 and TRBJ1-5; TRBD1 is a possible D gene (6 bases). The V and J ends lost 3 bases and 0 bases respectively, with 12 bases between them. The V gene's germline CDR1 is SGHVS and CDR2 FQNEAQ. The CDR3 runs to 16 residues. The DNA of the CDR3 is TGTGCCAGCAGCTTTGGGGGCGCGGGTAGCAATCAGCCCCAGCATTTT. This sequence encodes CASSFGGAGSNQPQHF.

A few counts support this clone. This chain connects TRBV27 to TRBJ1-1; D unresolved. The V gene's germline CDR1 is MNHEY and CDR2 SMNVEV (reference sequence). There are 14 residues in the CDR3. The germline V and J ends were trimmed by 6 bases and 2 bases, with 13 bases remaining between them. The CDR3 DNA reads as TGTGCCAGCAGCCCCCTAGGCGGTAACACTGAAGCTTTCTTT. It translates to CASSPLGGNTEAFF.

This chain links TRBV30 with TRBJ1-2; no definite D call. There are 14 residues in the CDR3. CDR1 GTSNPN and CDR2 SVGIG come from the germline V gene (reference sequence). V lost 1 base and J 8 bases, leaving 17 bases between the germline ends. The CDR3 bases are TGTGCCTGGAGTGAAGGCGGTCCTTCAGAGGGCTACACCTTC. This encodes CAWSEGGPSEGYTF.

The rearrangement links TRBV21-1 to TRBJ1-4; the table's D call, TRBD1, has no DNA check behind it. TRBV21-1 is designated a pseudogene. The CDR3 totals 14 residues. DNA for the CDR3: TGTGCCAGCAGAGAGGGGGCAACTAATGAAAAACTGTTTTTT. Amino acids: CASREGATNEKLFF.

The CDR3 region is CAWSGQLNEKLFF. CDR3 nucleotides: TGTGCCTGGAGCGGTCAGTTAAATGAAAAACTGTTTTTT. The rearrangement joins TRBV30 to TRBJ1-4; D unclear. The germline V gene has CDR1 GTSNPN and CDR2 SVGIG (reference sequence). This CDR3 has 13 amino acids. With 3 bases removed from V and 5 bases from J, the gap between germline ends came to 10 bases.